This passage covers 32 T cell receptor beta chains from one sample sequenced in a study of shared clonotypes between healthy human individuals. The table came from immunoSEQ multiplex PCR; TCRdb's copy has only in-frame clones and leaves some out. The table includes about 2.2 million clones, approximately 92% detected once. Naive CD8 cells, CD45RO-negative and positively selected for CCR7, excluded terminally differentiated effector memory CD45RA+ cells. The source material was naive CD8+ T cells from PBMCs. The receptors here all came from a man aged 18-30 years in good health. Some clones in this sample may be carry-over from other donors' samples.

This clone was found once. Distinct nucleotide sequences in the sample also encode this CDR3. This chain links TRBV13 with TRBJ2-7; 12 bases are shared with TRBD2. V was clipped by 5 bases and J by 0 bases; unmatched bases: 2. There are 15 residues in the CDR3. The germline gives CDR1 PRHDT, CDR2 FYEKMQ (reference sequence). The chain's CDR3 is CASSQGLAGSYEQYF. In DNA, the CDR3 is TGTGCCAGCAGCCAGGGACTAGCGGGCTCCTACGAGCAGTACTTC.

This clone has just a few counts. Other DNA sequences in this specimen translate into the identical CDR3. The chain carries TRBV27 and TRBJ1-5, with a possible D match to TRBD1 (6 bases). V was pared by 1 base and J by 4 bases, with 8 bases between. Looked up from germline, CDR1 is MNHEY and CDR2 is SMNVEV (reference sequence). The CDR3 covers 14 residues. This CDR3 is CASSLWGPNQPQHF. Written as DNA, the CDR3 is TGTGCCAGCAGTTTATGGGGGCCGAATCAGCCCCAGCATTTT.

V usage is TRBV10-3 and J usage is TRBJ2-5, with 12 bases lining up with TRBD2. The V and J ends lost 4 bases and 4 bases, in that order; junction bases with no gene match: 4. CDR3 length equals 15 residues. The germline gives CDR1 ENHRY, CDR2 SYGVKD. The CDR3 bases are TGTGCCATCAGTGGGCCGGGACTAGCGGGAGAGACCCAGTACTTC. Its translation is CAISGPGLAGETQYF.

This clone appeared a few times. This rearrangement joins TRBV27 to TRBJ1-5; a possible D gene is TRBD1 (5 bases). The CDR3 is 14 amino acids. V shed 5 bases and J shed 2 bases, with 10 bases lying between them. Germline loops: CDR1 MNHEY, CDR2 SMNVEV (reference sequence). CDR3 in amino acids: CASSPTVGNQPQHF. The CDR3 DNA is TGTGCCAGCAGTCCGACAGTGGGCAATCAGCCCCAGCATTTT.

The rearrangement joins TRBV19 to TRBJ2-1, with 12 bases lining up with TRBD1. The CDR3 length is 14 residues. CDR1 and CDR2 from the germline V gene are LNHDA and SQIVND (reference sequence). J was trimmed by 8 bases and V by 7 bases; bases with no gene match: 6. The CDR3 loop reads CASKGQGADYEQFF. The CDR3 bases are TGTGCCAGTAAGGGACAGGGGGCGGATTATGAGCAGTTCTTC.

The chain is built from TRBV7-9 and TRBJ2-1, with 7 nucleotides matching TRBD2. The CDR3 contains 14 residues. V shed 1 base and J 5 bases; nucleotides not matched to a gene: 2. Germline CDR1 is SEHNR and CDR2 is FQNEAQ (reference sequence). The CDR3 protein is CASSLGGRDNEQFF. The CDR3 nucleotides are TGTGCCAGCAGCTTAGGTGGGAGGGACAATGAGCAGTTCTTC.

This sequence joins TRBV6-1 and TRBJ2-1; TRBD1 matches at 8 bases. This CDR3 is built from 16 residues. With V trimmed by 1 base and J by 7 bases, 9 bases remained unmatched. The germline gives CDR1 MNHNS, CDR2 SASEGT. The CDR3 nucleotides read TGTGCCAGCAGTGAAGGTTGGGCAGGGGGCTGGAATGAGCAGTTCTTC. Residues: CASSEGWAGGWNEQFF.

A note on this clone: The sample has other DNA sequences that encode this CDR3 too. The chain is built from TRBV9 and TRBJ1-4; 8 nucleotides agree with TRBD1. Germline-derived CDR1 and CDR2 are SGDLS and YYNGEE. This CDR3 spans 15 amino acids. V was pared by 0 bases and J by 7 bases, with 5 bases of the junction left unmatched. CDR3 sequence (DNA): TGTGCCAGCAGCGTAGCTGGGACAGGCGGTGAAAAACTGTTTTTT. Translation gives CASSVAGTGGEKLFF.

The rearrangement joins TRBV2 to TRBJ1-1; D call uncertain. Germline CDR1 and CDR2: SNHLY and FYNNEI. This CDR3 region has 15 residues. The V end was cut by 3 bases, the J end by 0 bases, with 11 bases between. Written as DNA, the CDR3 is TGTGCCAGCAGTGAGGACCCTAGAGTGAACACTGAAGCTTTCTTT. Translating gives CASSEDPRVNTEAFF.

V usage is TRBV6-1 and J usage is TRBJ2-3; D not resolved. The V end lost 6 bases, the J end lost 6 bases, and 10 bases lay between the germline ends. CDR1 is MNHNS and CDR2 is SASEGT in the germline V gene. The length of the CDR3 is 12 residues. Here the CDR3 reads CASRVSLDTQYF. The CDR3 DNA sequence: TGTGCCAGCAGAGTCTCCTTGGATACGCAGTATTTT.

A note on this clone: Other DNA sequences from this sample encode an identical CDR3 as well. The J gene is TRBJ2-2, the V gene TRBV6-4; D remains ambiguous. Germline CDR1 MRHNA, CDR2 SNTAGT. The CDR3 is 12 residues long. V was shortened by 2 bases and J by 5 bases, with 3 bases between the two germline ends. DNA for the CDR3: TGTGCCAGCAGTGACAGTACCGGGGAGCTGTTTTTT. Translation gives CASSDSTGELFF.

The chain has TRBV6-1 and TRBJ2-4, with TRBD2 identical over 8 bases. This CDR3 contains 17 residues. Germline V CDR1 and CDR2: MNHNS, SASEGT. V was clipped by 1 base and J by 2 bases; unmatched bases: 7. CDR3 sequence: CASSEGRGGGSKNIQYF. In DNA form, the CDR3 reads TGTGCCAGCAGTGAAGGCCGGGGGGGAGGGTCCAAAAACATTCAGTACTTC.

CDR3 sequence: CASSPSPSGHITGELFF. The DNA for the CDR3 is TGTGCCAGCAGCCCGTCCCCTAGCGGGCATATTACCGGGGAGCTGTTTTTT. The rearrangement joins TRBV7-6 to TRBJ2-2, with 8 bases lining up with TRBD2. With 5 bases clipped from V and 5 bases from J, the junction kept 13 bases outside the gene matches. The CDR3 is 17 residues long. From germline, CDR1 is SGHVS and CDR2 FNYEAQ.

This rearrangement joins TRBV11-2 to TRBJ1-2; a possible D gene is TRBD1 (5 bases). The CDR3 length is 15 residues. The V end lost 5 bases, the J end lost 6 bases, and 19 bases lay between the germline ends. Germline-derived CDR1 and CDR2 are SGHAT and FQNNGV. In DNA form, the CDR3 reads TGTGCCAGCAGCCCCTGGGGCTGGATAACTGATGGCTACACCTTC. Its translation is CASSPWGWITDGYTF.

The chain is built from TRBV4-3 and TRBJ2-7, with TRBD1 as a possible D gene (6 bases). The germline V and J ends were trimmed by 0 bases and 3 bases, with 12 bases remaining between them. This CDR3 is built from 15 residues. From germline, CDR1 is LGHNA and CDR2 YSLEER. DNA for the CDR3: TGCGCCAGCAGCCAAGAATGGACAGAGTACTACGAGCAGTACTTC. This translates into CASSQEWTEYYEQYF.

This chain connects TRBV27 to TRBJ1-1; D is unresolved. CDR1 and CDR2 from the germline V gene are MNHEY and SMNVEV (reference sequence). V gave up 6 bases and J gave up 4 bases, with 21 bases separating them. This CDR3 comprises 16 residues. In nucleotides, the CDR3 is TGTGCCAGCAGCCTAGGGCCGGGGATGGGGAGCACTGAAGCTTTCTTT. This gives the protein CASSLGPGMGSTEAFF.

The chain couples TRBV28 to TRBJ1-1; D is unresolved. Between the trimmed V and J ends, which lost 6 bases and 6 bases, there was a span of 14 bases. The CDR3 sequence is 13 residues long. The germline V gene has CDR1 MDHEN and CDR2 SYDVKM. The chain's CDR3 is CASSHGPNPEAFF. CDR3 coding DNA: TGTGCCAGCAGCCACGGGCCAAATCCTGAAGCTTTCTTT.

The V call is TRBV19, the J call TRBJ1-1; D perhaps matches TRBD1 (6 bases). Trimming took 6 bases from V and 4 from J, leaving 12 bases between them. Germline V gene data show CDR1 as LNHDA and CDR2 as SQIVND (reference sequence). The CDR3 loop spans 13 amino acids. In DNA form, the CDR3 reads TGTGCCAGTAGGGACAGTCTGCTCACTGAAGCTTTCTTT. Translation: CASRDSLLTEAFF.

In this sample, this clone turned up once. This chain joins TRBV5-6 and TRBJ2-2, with 11 positions matching TRBD2. Germline values: CDR1 SGHDT, CDR2 YYEEEE. The CDR3 covers 18 residues. V shed 0 bases, J shed 0 bases, and the junction held 4 bases outside the gene matches. CDR3 residues: CASSLGLAGIANTGELFF. CDR3 DNA: TGTGCCAGCAGCTTGGGACTAGCGGGAATCGCGAACACCGGGGAGCTGTTTTTT. Looking up the rest from reference TRBV5-6 and TRBJ2-2 gives the full variable domain: DAGVTQSPTHLIKTRGQQVTLRCSPKSGHDTVSWYQQALGQGPQFIFQYYEEEERQRGNFPDRFSGHQFPNYSSELNVNALLLGDSALYLCASSLGLAGIANTGELFFGEGSRLTVL.

This clone has a single count. The chain carries TRBV23-1 and TRBJ2-2; 10 positions match TRBD2. TRBV23-1 is recorded as an ORF, its role being uncertain. The CDR3 is 20 amino acids. The ends lost 1 base at V and 6 bases at J; junction bases unmatched: 17. CDR3 coding DNA: TGCGCCAGCAGTCAATTTGGGAGCGGGAGGGCTAGAGGAGGCGCCGGGGAGCTGTTTTTT. It codes for CASSQFGSGRARGGAGELFF.

V is TRBV29-1 and J is TRBJ2-7; D call uncertain. The CDR3 has 11 amino acids. V shed 5 bases and J shed 3 bases, with 8 bases lying between them. Germline V gene lookup returns CDR1 SQVTM and CDR2 ANQGSEA. In nucleotides, the CDR3 is TGCAGCGTTCTCTATAACTACGAGCAGTACTTC. As protein: CSVLYNYEQYF.

The genes are TRBV28 and TRBJ2-1; D may be TRBD1 (5 bases). The CDR3 spans 15 residues. The V end was cut by 2 bases, the J end by 2 bases, with 10 bases between. Germline-derived CDR1 and CDR2 are MDHEN and SYDVKM. In DNA form, the CDR3 reads TGTGCCAGCAGTTTACAGGGTTGGCCCTACAATGAGCAGTTCTTC. Its translation: CASSLQGWPYNEQFF.

J is TRBJ2-3 and V is TRBV29-1, with 8 bases aligning to TRBD1. The V and J ends lost 7 bases and 4 bases, in that order; junction bases with no gene match: 4. This CDR3 has 12 amino acids. Germline CDR1 reads SQVTM; CDR2 reads ANQGSEA. CDR3 sequence (DNA): TGCAGCGCCCCAGGGGGCCCAGATACGCAGTATTTT. Its translation is CSAPGGPDTQYF.

The chain employs TRBV28 and TRBJ2-1; 7 nucleotides align to TRBD2. The length of the CDR3 is 15 residues. Germline CDR1 reads MDHEN; CDR2 reads SYDVKM. The ends lost 4 bases at V and 0 bases at J; junction bases unmatched: 3. The CDR3 sequence: CASSSSGDSYNEQFF. CDR3 sequence (DNA): TGTGCCAGCAGTTCTAGCGGAGACTCCTACAATGAGCAGTTCTTC.

The chain recombines TRBV19 with TRBJ1-5; possibly TRBD1 for D (6 bases). The CDR3 consists of 14 residues. Germline loops: CDR1 LNHDA, CDR2 SQIVND (reference sequence). V lost 7 bases and J 0 bases, leaving 10 bases between the germline ends. The CDR3 protein is CASTAGDSNQPQHF. The CDR3 nucleotides read TGTGCCAGTACTGCAGGGGATAGCAATCAGCCCCAGCATTTT. Full variable domain (rest looked up from reference TRBV19 and TRBJ1-5): DGGITQSPKYLFRKEGQNVTLSCEQNLNHDAMYWYRQDPGQGLRLIYYSQIVNDFQKGDIAEGYSVSREKKESFPLTVTSAQKNPTAFYLCASTAGDSNQPQHFGDGTRLSIL.

The chain has TRBV28 and TRBJ2-3; perhaps TRBD2 as D (6 bases). From germline, CDR1 is MDHEN and CDR2 SYDVKM. This CDR3 contains 18 residues. Trimming shortened V by 5 bases and J by 2 bases, and 23 bases separated the two germline ends. CDR3 residues: CASSPNPVGGFYTDTQYF. In DNA form, the CDR3 reads TGTGCCAGCAGTCCGAATCCCGTGGGGGGTTTCTACACAGATACGCAGTATTTT.

V and J are TRBV9 and TRBJ2-2; D is possibly TRBD1 or TRBD2 (5 bases each). Trimming took off 2 bases at V and 3 bases at J, with 11 bases between the two ends. The germline CDR1 and CDR2 sequences are SGDLS and YYNGEE. The CDR3 extends over 15 amino acids. The CDR3 protein is CASSVRLGDTGELFF. The CDR3 DNA follows: TGTGCCAGCAGCGTCCGTCTGGGGGACACCGGGGAGCTGTTTTTT.

The chain couples TRBV19 to TRBJ2-3; unclear D gene. This CDR3 is 13 amino acids long. Germline CDR1 reads LNHDA; CDR2 reads SQIVND (reference sequence). V was trimmed by 3 bases and J by 3 bases, leaving 7 bases between them. The CDR3 loop reads CASSMAETDTQYF. DNA of the CDR3: TGTGCCAGTAGTATGGCGGAGACAGATACGCAGTATTTT.

The chain employs TRBV7-9 and TRBJ2-7, with 12 bases matching TRBD2. The CDR3 has 16 amino acids. V shed 5 bases and J 2 bases; nucleotides not matched to a gene: 7. CDR1 is SEHNR, CDR2 FQNEAQ, per germline (reference sequence). CDR3: CASSRETSGSPYEQYF. DNA for the CDR3: TGTGCCAGCAGCCGAGAGACTAGCGGGAGTCCCTACGAGCAGTACTTC.

The chain employs TRBV7-7 and TRBJ2-1, with D possibly being TRBD2 (5 bases). There are 15 residues in the CDR3. Trimming left V 2 bases short and J 8 bases short, with 16 bases between. The V gene's germline CDR1 is SSHAT and CDR2 FNYEAQ (reference sequence). CDR3 region: CASSLRLASNDEQFF. In nucleotides, the CDR3 is TGTGCCAGCAGCTTACGGCTAGCCTCGAACGATGAGCAGTTCTTC.

The genes are TRBV6-5 and TRBJ2-1; 8 bases align to TRBD2. V lost 8 bases and J lost 8; bases outside the gene matches: 11. This CDR3 has 14 residues. Per the germline V gene, CDR1 is MNHEY and CDR2 is SVGAGI. The chain's CDR3 is CASVGAGEMDEQFF. The CDR3 region has the DNA TGTGCCAGCGTAGGAGCGGGAGAGATGGATGAGCAGTTCTTC.

The sample holds one count of this clone. The same CDR3 can be traced to other DNA sequences in this sample. This chain joins TRBV6-1 and TRBJ1-2, with no clear D. Germline V gene lookup returns CDR1 MNHNS and CDR2 SASEGT. The V gene lost 1 base and the J gene lost 2 bases, with 5 bases spanning the gap. The CDR3 loop spans 13 amino acids. This CDR3 reads CASSEGLNYGYTF. CDR3 coding DNA: TGTGCCAGCAGTGAAGGCCTCAACTATGGCTACACCTTC.